This T cell receptor beta chain was found in a study of T cell responses to AZD1222 COVID-19 vaccine. To note about this clone: Its antigen remains unknown.

This CDR3 is built from 12 residues. Germline V gene lookup returns CDR1 GTSNPN and CDR2 SVGIG (reference sequence). With 7 bases removed from V and 2 bases from J, the gap between germline ends came to 9 bases. General study findings and limits: The CD4 TCRs associated with vaccination extended across spike and predominated at 160-218 and 743-854.

TCRdb's table, derived via immunoSEQ multiplex PCR, lists solely in-frame clones and lacks some. The repertoire includes 25,000 or so clones, around 92% of them detected once, and 6.5% to 9% sits in the top ten. The receptor comes from an adult who received the AZD1222 COVID-19 vaccine. The genes are TRBV30 and TRBJ1-3, with D possibly matching TRBD1 (6 bases). The specimen was peripheral blood, collected 28 days after the second AZD1222 dose. The CDR3 sequence: CAFGTPGNTIYF. In DNA, the CDR3 is TGTGCCTTCGGGACACCTGGAAACACCATATATTTT.